A selection of T cell receptor beta chains follows, all from one sample in a study of blood T cell repertoires in COVID-19. TCRdb keeps only in-frame clones here, not all; method: immunoSEQ multiplex PCR. In the table there are tens of thousands of clones, around 87% of which are singletons. The sample taken for sequencing was peripheral blood. These receptors were taken from a human donor in a cohort sampled during active COVID-19. Each CDR3 is given with its conserved first and last residue. Fields, in order: J gene, D gene, V gene, clone size, CDR3 DNA, CDR3 protein. The D gene is left open where the match is weak. Clone sizes are given selectively: once, few, many, or a class where the clone is expanded.

TRBJ1-1 | . | TRBV11-2 | few | TGTGCCAGCAGCCCCGCCCCCGGGACTGGGCCAACTGAAGCTTTCTTT | CASSPAPGTGPTEAFF
TRBJ2-3 | TRBD2 | TRBV30 | . | TGTGCCTGGAGTCCTCAAACCGGGACTAGCGGGAGGGCCACAGATACGCAGTATTTT | CAWSPQTGTSGRATDTQYF
TRBJ2-1 | TRBD2 | TRBV7-3 | . | TGTGCCAGCAGCTCCCCTTTTGCGGGAGAACGCAATGAGCAGTTCTTC | CASSSPFAGERNEQFF
TRBJ1-3 | . | TRBV3-1/TRBV3-2 | . | TGTGCCAGCAGGGTTGGATCGGGGAGCTCTGGAAACACCATATATTTT | CASRVGSGSSGNTIYF
TRBJ2-7 | . | TRBV7-2 | . | TGTGCCAGCAGCTTTGGACTGAACTACGAGCAGTACTTC | CASSFGLNYEQYF
TRBJ2-5 | TRBD1 | TRBV7-6 | . | TGTGCCAGCAGCTCGAGACAGGGGGACCAAGAGACCCAGTACTTC | CASSSRQGDQETQYF
TRBJ2-3 | TRBD2 | TRBV2 | . | TGTGCCAGCAGAAAACTAGCGGGGAGCACAGATACGCAGTATTTT | CASRKLAGSTDTQYF
TRBJ2-7 | TRBD2 | TRBV28 | . | TGTGCCAGCCTCCCCGGGCCGGGGGGCGAGCAGTACTTC | CASLPGPGGEQYF
TRBJ2-3 | . | TRBV24-1 | . | TGTGCCACCAGTGATTTAAAGACACAAGCAGATACGCAGTATTTT | CATSDLKTQADTQYF
TRBJ1-2 | . | TRBV27 | . | TGTGCCAGCAGTTCCTCCGGGACTCCTCTCTATGGCTACACCTTC | CASSSSGTPLYGYTF
TRBJ1-2 | TRBD1 | TRBV4-1 | . | TGCGCCAGCAGCCAGGAACATGGACAGGGGGCTGACTATGGCTACACCTTC | CASSQEHGQGADYGYTF
TRBJ2-7 | TRBD2 | TRBV28 | . | TGTGCCAGCAGTTTGGTAGCGGGGCCGGGGGACGAGCAGTACTTC | CASSLVAGPGDEQYF
TRBJ2-3 | TRBD2 | TRBV29-1 | . | TGCAGCGTTGCTTTAGCGGGAGGGCCTCCAGATACGCAGTATTTT | CSVALAGGPPDTQYF
TRBJ2-1 | . | TRBV6-4 | . | TGTGCCAGCAGTGACTCGTCGAATACGGTCCGGGGGGCCAATGAGCAGTTCTTC | CASSDSSNTVRGANEQFF
TRBJ2-3 | TRBD2 | TRBV28 | . | TGTGCCAGCAACCTAGCGGAAGGAGGAGATACGCAGTATTTT | CASNLAEGGDTQYF
TRBJ2-2 | TRBD2 | TRBV5-1 | few | TGCGCCAGCAGCCGTACTAGCGGAGTATCGAACACCGGGGAGCTGTTTTTT | CASSRTSGVSNTGELFF
TRBJ2-2 | . | TRBV6-2/TRBV6-3 | . | TGTGCCAGCAGTTCTGACAGACTGAACACCGGGGAGCTGTTTTTT | CASSSDRLNTGELFF
TRBJ2-2 | . | TRBV9 | . | TGTGCCAGCAGCGTAGGGCGGGTTCCCGGGGAGCTGTTTTTT | CASSVGRVPGELFF
TRBJ2-7 | TRBD2 | TRBV28 | . | TGTGCCAGCAGTTTCGGACTAGCGGGAGGAATGGACGAGCAGTACTTC | CASSFGLAGGMDEQYF
TRBJ1-1 | . | TRBV5-4 | . | TGTGCCAGCAGCTTACAGGGCGCCCCGAACACTGAAGCTTTCTTT | CASSLQGAPNTEAFF
TRBJ2-2 | TRBD2 | TRBV3-1/TRBV3-2 | . | TGTGCCAGCAGCCAAGTATTATTAGCGGGAGAGAACACCGGGGAGCTGTTTTTT | CASSQVLLAGENTGELFF
TRBJ2-1 | TRBD2 | TRBV9 | once | TGTGCCAGCAGCGCAGCAGGGACTAGCGGTTTCTACAATGAGCAGTTCTTC | CASSAAGTSGFYNEQFF
TRBJ2-1 | . | TRBV14 | . | TGTGCCAGCAGCCAAAGGTGGGGGGGGGCATCCTACAATGAGCAGTTCTTC | CASSQRWGGASYNEQFF
TRBJ1-1 | TRBD1 | TRBV16 | once | TGTGCCAGCAGCCACCGAGGACAGGGAGGAACTGAAGCTTTCTTT | CASSHRGQGGTEAFF
TRBJ1-1 | . | TRBV6-5 | . | TGTGCCAGCATCAGGGCTACTGAAGCTTTCTTT | CASIRATEAFF
TRBJ2-7 | . | TRBV11-3 | . | TGTGCCAGCAGCTTTCAAAGGGGCGACGAGCAGTACTTC | CASSFQRGDEQYF
TRBJ1-4 | . | TRBV3-1/TRBV3-2 | . | TGTGCCAGCAGCGAATCCAGGGGCCGCTTTAATGAAAAACTGTTTTTT | CASSESRGRFNEKLFF
TRBJ1-5 | TRBD1 | TRBV30 | . | TGTGCCTGGAGTAAAAAGGGGGCTAAAAGCAATCAGCCCCAGCATTTT | CAWSKKGAKSNQPQHF
TRBJ2-7 | . | TRBV9 | . | TGTGCCAGCAGCGTAGATCTAGGCCGAGCCTACGAGCAGTACTTC | CASSVDLGRAYEQYF